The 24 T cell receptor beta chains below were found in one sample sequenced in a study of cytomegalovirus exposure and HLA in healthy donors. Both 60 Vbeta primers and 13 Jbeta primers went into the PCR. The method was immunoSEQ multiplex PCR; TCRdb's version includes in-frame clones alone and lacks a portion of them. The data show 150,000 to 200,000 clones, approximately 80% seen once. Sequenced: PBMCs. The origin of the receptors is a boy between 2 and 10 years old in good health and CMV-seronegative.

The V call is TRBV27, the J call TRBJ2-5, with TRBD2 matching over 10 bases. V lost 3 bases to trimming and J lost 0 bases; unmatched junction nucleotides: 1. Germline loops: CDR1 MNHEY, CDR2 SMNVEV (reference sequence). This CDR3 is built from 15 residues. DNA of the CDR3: TGTGCCAGCAGTTTTGGGACTAGCGACCAAGAGACCCAGTACTTC. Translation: CASSFGTSDQETQYF.

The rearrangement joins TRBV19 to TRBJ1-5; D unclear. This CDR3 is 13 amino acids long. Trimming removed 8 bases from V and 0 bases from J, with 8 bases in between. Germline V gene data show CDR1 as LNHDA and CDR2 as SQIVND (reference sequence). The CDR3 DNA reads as TGTGCCAGTGCGGCTTATAGCAATCAGCCCCAGCATTTT. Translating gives CASAAYSNQPQHF.

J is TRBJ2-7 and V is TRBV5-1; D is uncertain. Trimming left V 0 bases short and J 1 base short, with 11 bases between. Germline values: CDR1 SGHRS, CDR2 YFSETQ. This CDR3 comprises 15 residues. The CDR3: CASSLALSISYEQYF. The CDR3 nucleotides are TGCGCCAGCAGCTTGGCCTTAAGCATTTCCTACGAGCAGTACTTC.

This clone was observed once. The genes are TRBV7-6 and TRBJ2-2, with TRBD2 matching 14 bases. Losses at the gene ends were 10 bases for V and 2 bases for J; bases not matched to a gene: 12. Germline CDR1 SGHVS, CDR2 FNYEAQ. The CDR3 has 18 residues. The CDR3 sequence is CATPGTSGGEINTGELFF. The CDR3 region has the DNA TGTGCCACACCAGGGACTAGCGGGGGAGAAATAAACACCGGGGAGCTGTTTTTT.

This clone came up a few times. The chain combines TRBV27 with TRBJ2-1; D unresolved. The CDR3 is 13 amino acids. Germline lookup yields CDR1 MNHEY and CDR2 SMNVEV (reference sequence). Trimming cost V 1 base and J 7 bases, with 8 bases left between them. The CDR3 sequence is CASSLLSRNEQFF. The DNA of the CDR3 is TGTGCCAGCAGTTTATTAAGTCGGAATGAGCAGTTCTTC.

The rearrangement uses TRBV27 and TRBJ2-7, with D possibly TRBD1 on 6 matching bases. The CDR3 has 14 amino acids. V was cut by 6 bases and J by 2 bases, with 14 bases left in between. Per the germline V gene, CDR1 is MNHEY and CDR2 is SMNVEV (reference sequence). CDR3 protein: CASSPDRRAYEQYF. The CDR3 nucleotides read TGTGCCAGCAGCCCTGACAGGAGAGCCTACGAGCAGTACTTC.

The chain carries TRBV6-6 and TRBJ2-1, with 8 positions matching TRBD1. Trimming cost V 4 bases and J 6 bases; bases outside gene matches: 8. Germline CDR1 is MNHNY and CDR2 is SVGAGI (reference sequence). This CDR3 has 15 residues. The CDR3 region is CASSSLRGPGNEQFF. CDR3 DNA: TGTGCCAGCAGTTCTCTCAGGGGGCCGGGCAATGAGCAGTTCTTC.

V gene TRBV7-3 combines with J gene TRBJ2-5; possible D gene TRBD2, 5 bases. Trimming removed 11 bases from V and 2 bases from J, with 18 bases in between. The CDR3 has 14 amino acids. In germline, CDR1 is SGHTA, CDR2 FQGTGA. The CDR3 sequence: CALLTPSGQETQYF. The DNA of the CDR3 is TGTGCCCTGCTGACTCCCTCGGGGCAAGAGACCCAGTACTTC.

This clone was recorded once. The CDR3 nucleotides read TGTGCCAGCAGTTTATATAGTAACACTGAAGCTTTCTTT. Its protein is CASSLYSNTEAFF. J is TRBJ1-1 and V is TRBV27; no reliable D call. Germline V gene lookup returns CDR1 MNHEY and CDR2 SMNVEV (reference sequence). The CDR3 extends over 13 amino acids. The germline V and J ends were trimmed by 1 base and 2 bases, with 5 bases remaining between them.

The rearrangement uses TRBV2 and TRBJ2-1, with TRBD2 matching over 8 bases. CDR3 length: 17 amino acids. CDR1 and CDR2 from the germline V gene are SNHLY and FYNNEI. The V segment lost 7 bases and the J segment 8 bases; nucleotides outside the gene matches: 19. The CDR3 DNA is TGTGCCAGCAAGTTTAGTCTAGCGGGTGATCGTCGGGATGAGCAGTTCTTC. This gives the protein CASKFSLAGDRRDEQFF.

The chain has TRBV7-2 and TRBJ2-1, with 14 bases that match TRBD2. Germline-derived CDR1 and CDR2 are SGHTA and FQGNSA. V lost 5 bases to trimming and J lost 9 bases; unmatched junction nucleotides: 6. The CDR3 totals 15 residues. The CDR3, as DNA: TGTGCCAGCAGCCTGAGACTAGCGGGGGGGACTGAGCAGTTCTTC. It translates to CASSLRLAGGTEQFF.

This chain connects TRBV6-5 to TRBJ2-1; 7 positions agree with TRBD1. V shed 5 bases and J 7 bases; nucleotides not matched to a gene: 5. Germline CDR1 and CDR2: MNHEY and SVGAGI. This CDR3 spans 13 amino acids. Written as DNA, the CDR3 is TGTGCCAGCAGTCAACAGGGGCGGAATGAGCAGTTCTTC. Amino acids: CASSQQGRNEQFF.

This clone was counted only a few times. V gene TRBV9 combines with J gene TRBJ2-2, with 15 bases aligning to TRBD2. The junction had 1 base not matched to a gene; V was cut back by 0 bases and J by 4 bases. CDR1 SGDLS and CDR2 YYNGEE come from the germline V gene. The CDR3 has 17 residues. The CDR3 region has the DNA TGTGCCAGCAGCGTAGCGGGACTAGCGGGGGGCACCGGGGAGCTGTTTTTT. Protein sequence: CASSVAGLAGGTGELFF.

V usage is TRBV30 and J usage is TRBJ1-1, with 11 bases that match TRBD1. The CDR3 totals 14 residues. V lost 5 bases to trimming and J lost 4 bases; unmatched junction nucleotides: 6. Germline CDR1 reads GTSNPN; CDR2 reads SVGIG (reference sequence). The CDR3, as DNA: TGTGCCTGGGAAACCGGGACAGGGGGCACTGAAGCTTTCTTT. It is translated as CAWETGTGGTEAFF.

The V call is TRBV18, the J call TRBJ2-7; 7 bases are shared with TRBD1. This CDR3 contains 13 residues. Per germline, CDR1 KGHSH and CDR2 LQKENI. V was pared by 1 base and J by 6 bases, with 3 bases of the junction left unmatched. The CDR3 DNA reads TGTGCCAGCTCACCACAGGGGGCGGTCGAGCAGTACTTC. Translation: CASSPQGAVEQYF.

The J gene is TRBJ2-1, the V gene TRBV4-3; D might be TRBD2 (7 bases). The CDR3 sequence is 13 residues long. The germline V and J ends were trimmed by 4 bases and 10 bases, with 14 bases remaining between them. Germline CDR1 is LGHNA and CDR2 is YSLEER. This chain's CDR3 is CASSLERGGEQFF. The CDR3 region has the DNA TGCGCCAGCAGCCTTGAAAGGGGGGGGGAGCAGTTCTTC.

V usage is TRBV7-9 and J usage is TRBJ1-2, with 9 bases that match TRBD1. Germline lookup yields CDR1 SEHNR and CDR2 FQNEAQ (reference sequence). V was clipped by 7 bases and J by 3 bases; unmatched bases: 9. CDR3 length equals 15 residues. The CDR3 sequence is CASNPGTGYDYGYTF. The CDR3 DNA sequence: TGTGCCAGCAACCCCGGGACAGGGTATGACTATGGCTACACCTTC.

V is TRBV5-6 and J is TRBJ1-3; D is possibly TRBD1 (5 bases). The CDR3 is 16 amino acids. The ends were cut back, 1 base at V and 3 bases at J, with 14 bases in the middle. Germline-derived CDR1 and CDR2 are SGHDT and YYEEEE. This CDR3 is CASSLSRRGGGNTIYF. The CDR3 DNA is TGTGCCAGCAGCTTGAGTCGGCGGGGGGGTGGAAACACCATATATTTT.

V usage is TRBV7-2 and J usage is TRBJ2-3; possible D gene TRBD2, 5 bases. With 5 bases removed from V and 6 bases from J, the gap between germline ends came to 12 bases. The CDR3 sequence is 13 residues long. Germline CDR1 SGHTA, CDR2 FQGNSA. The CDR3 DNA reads TGTGCCAGCAGCCCAACTAGATTCGATACGCAGTATTTT. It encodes CASSPTRFDTQYF.

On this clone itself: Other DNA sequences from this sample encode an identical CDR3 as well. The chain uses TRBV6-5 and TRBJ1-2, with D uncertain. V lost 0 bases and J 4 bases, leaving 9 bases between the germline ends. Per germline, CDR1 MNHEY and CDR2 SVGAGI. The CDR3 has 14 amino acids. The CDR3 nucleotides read TGTGCCAGCAGTTACTCGACGGGAGGCTATGGCTACACCTTC. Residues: CASSYSTGGYGYTF.

CDR3 DNA sequence: TGCGCCAGCAGCTTGGGACAGGTACCTTCTGGTACGCAGTATTTT. Amino acid sequence: CASSLGQVPSGTQYF. The chain links TRBV5-1 to TRBJ2-3, with D perhaps TRBD1 (6 bases). V gave up 0 bases and J gave up 8 bases, with 16 bases separating them. The CDR3 extends over 15 amino acids. In germline, CDR1 is SGHRS, CDR2 YFSETQ.

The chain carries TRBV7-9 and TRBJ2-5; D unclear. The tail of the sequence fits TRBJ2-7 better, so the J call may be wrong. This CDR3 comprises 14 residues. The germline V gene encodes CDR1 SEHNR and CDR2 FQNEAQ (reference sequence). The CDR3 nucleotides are TGTGCCAGCAGCTTAGTTTCGGACTCCTACGAGCAGTACTTC. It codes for CASSLVSDSYEQYF.

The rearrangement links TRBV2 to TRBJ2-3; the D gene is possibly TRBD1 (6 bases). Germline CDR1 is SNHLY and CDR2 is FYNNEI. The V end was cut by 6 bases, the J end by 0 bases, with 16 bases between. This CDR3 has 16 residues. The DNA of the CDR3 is TGTGCCAGCAGCGATGACAGGCCGGCTAGCACAGATACGCAGTATTTT. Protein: CASSDDRPASTDTQYF.

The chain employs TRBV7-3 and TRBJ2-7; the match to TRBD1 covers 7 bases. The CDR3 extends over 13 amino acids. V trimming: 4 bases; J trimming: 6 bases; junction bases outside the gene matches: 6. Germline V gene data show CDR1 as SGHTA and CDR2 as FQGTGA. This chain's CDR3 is CASSSRQGTEQYF. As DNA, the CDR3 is TGTGCCAGCAGCTCCCGACAGGGAACCGAGCAGTACTTC.